The 23 T cell receptor beta chains in this list originate from one sample, sequenced in a study of shared T cell receptors in the human thymus. TCRdb's copy holds only in-frame clones and misses some; the assay was immunoSEQ multiplex PCR. The sample includes hundreds of thousands of clones, approximately 80% of them seen just once. The same data also went into a second study, on human thymus T cells.

The sample comprised thymocytes. The receptors were sampled from a boy under two years old with a congenital heart defect.

This clone was found once. The genes are TRBV12-5 and TRBJ1-1; TRBD1 might be the D (5 bases). V lost 2 bases to trimming and J lost 4 bases, with 17 bases between them. Germline values: CDR1 LGHNT, CDR2 FRNRAP. The CDR3 length is 16 residues. The CDR3: CASGLLPLRGGTEAFF. In DNA form, the CDR3 reads TGTGCTAGTGGTTTGCTTCCCCTCCGGGGGGGCACTGAAGCTTTCTTT.

V usage is TRBV23-1 and J usage is TRBJ2-7; the D is unclear. TRBV23-1 is treated as an ORF (open reading frame) with a function not yet certain. This CDR3 spans 10 amino acids. V lost 8 bases and J lost 6, with 8 bases in between. The CDR3, as DNA: TGCGCCAGCCCCACATGCGAGCAGTACTTC. Its protein product is CASPTCEQYF.

The chain recombines TRBV15 with TRBJ2-1, with 10 bases identical to TRBD2. J gave up 3 bases and V 5 bases, and 7 bases lay outside the gene matches. CDR1 and CDR2 from the germline V gene are LNHNV and YYDKDF (reference sequence). The CDR3 spans 16 residues. The CDR3 region has the DNA TGTGCCACCAGCGGACTAGCGGATATAATCTACAATGAGCAGTTCTTC. It yields the protein CATSGLADIIYNEQFF.

This chain links TRBV5-4 with TRBJ2-5; 12 bases fit TRBD2. This CDR3 region has 19 residues. With 2 bases clipped from V and 0 bases from J, the junction kept 11 bases outside the gene matches. Germline V gene lookup returns CDR1 SGHNT and CDR2 YYREEE (reference sequence). Here the CDR3 reads CASSLRCPRLAGDQETQYF. DNA for the CDR3: TGTGCCAGCAGCTTACGATGCCCCCGACTAGCGGGAGACCAAGAGACCCAGTACTTC.

The chain couples TRBV5-6 to TRBJ2-7; a weak D match, TRBD2 (6 bases). Germline-derived CDR1 and CDR2 are SGHDT and YYEEEE. Trimming shortened V by 1 base and J by 4 bases, and 12 bases separated the two germline ends. This CDR3 spans 14 amino acids. This CDR3 is CASSLTGVGYEQYF. Here the CDR3 DNA reads TGTGCCAGCAGCTTGACGGGGGTAGGGTACGAGCAGTACTTC.

This clone was observed once. The V gene is TRBV9, the J gene TRBJ2-7, with TRBD1 identical over 7 bases. Germline lookup yields CDR1 SGDLS and CDR2 YYNGEE. The CDR3 runs to 15 residues. V lost 3 bases to trimming and J lost 2 bases; unmatched junction nucleotides: 8. This chain's CDR3 is CASSEGAGDPYEQYF. In DNA, the CDR3 is TGTGCCAGCAGCGAGGGGGCCGGGGACCCCTACGAGCAGTACTTC.

The chain couples TRBV10-1 to TRBJ2-7; D may be TRBD2 (5 bases). This CDR3 spans 16 amino acids. Germline assignment: CDR1 WNHNN and CDR2 SYGVQD (reference sequence). V lost 2 bases, J lost 2 bases, and 16 bases lay in between. CDR3 residues: CASSETSAGYPYEQYF. The CDR3 DNA is TGCGCCAGCAGTGAGACTAGTGCAGGATACCCCTACGAGCAGTACTTC.

A single count supports this clone. This chain uses TRBV4-1 with TRBJ2-7; 15 nucleotides agree with TRBD2. V lost 0 bases to trimming and J lost 2 bases; unmatched junction nucleotides: 2. The CDR3 contains 17 residues. The germline V gene encodes CDR1 MGHRA and CDR2 YSYEKL. CDR3: CASSQDRTSGRAYEQYF. The CDR3 DNA reads as TGCGCCAGCAGCCAAGATCGGACTAGCGGGAGGGCCTACGAGCAGTACTTC.

The chain employs TRBV19 and TRBJ2-1; 9 bases align to TRBD2. The CDR3 is 16 residues long. The germline CDR1 and CDR2 sequences are LNHDA and SQIVND (reference sequence). Trimming at V came to 3 bases and at J to 9 bases, leaving 12 bases not matched to a gene. The CDR3 sequence is CASSIIGLAGVPEQFF. CDR3 DNA sequence: TGTGCCAGTAGTATCATCGGGTTAGCGGGAGTCCCTGAGCAGTTCTTC.

The chain is built from TRBV15 and TRBJ2-7; 12 bases map to TRBD1. V was clipped by 5 bases and J by 4 bases; unmatched bases: 6. Germline V gene data show CDR1 as LNHNV and CDR2 as YYDKDF (reference sequence). This CDR3 has 15 amino acids. CDR3 nucleotide sequence: TGTGCCACCAGCGGGTGGGACAGGGGGCGATACGAGCAGTACTTC. Translated: CATSGWDRGRYEQYF. The full variable domain, completed using reference TRBV15 and TRBJ2-7, is DAMVIQNPRYQVTQFGKPVTLSCSQTLNHNVMYWYQQKSSQAPKLLFHYYDKDFNNEADTPDNFQSRRPNTSFCFLDIRSPGLGDTAMYLCATSGWDRGRYEQYFGPGTRLTVT.

The count of this clone is one. The chain is built from TRBV27 and TRBJ2-7, with D possibly matching TRBD1 (6 bases). The CDR3 totals 15 residues. Trimming removed 5 bases at V and 0 bases at J, with 14 bases between. The germline gives CDR1 MNHEY, CDR2 SMNVEV (reference sequence). CDR3 sequence reads: CASSVQGTSSYEQYF. In nucleotides, the CDR3 is TGTGCCAGCAGTGTACAGGGTACCTCCTCCTACGAGCAGTACTTC.

This clone showed up just a few times. This chain joins TRBV30 and TRBJ2-7, with TRBD1 as a possible D gene (5 bases). The CDR3 runs to 14 residues. The germline V gene has CDR1 GTSNPN and CDR2 SVGIG (reference sequence). The V gene lost 0 bases and the J gene lost 4 bases, with 13 bases spanning the gap. The CDR3 loop reads CAWSVSRVMYEQYF. The CDR3, as DNA: TGTGCCTGGAGTGTTAGCAGGGTAATGTACGAGCAGTACTTC.

The chain is built from TRBV4-1 and TRBJ2-5; TRBD2 aligns across 14 bases. Germline CDR1 is MGHRA and CDR2 is YSYEKL. With V trimmed by 3 bases and J by 5 bases, 11 bases remained unmatched. This CDR3 is built from 18 residues. The CDR3 spells CASSHHSGLAGDRETQYF. In nucleotides, the CDR3 is TGCGCCAGCAGCCATCATTCGGGACTAGCGGGAGACAGGGAGACCCAGTACTTC.

This chain joins TRBV25-1 and TRBJ1-4, with TRBD1 identical over 7 bases. The CDR3 loop spans 13 amino acids. Germline values: CDR1 MGHDK, CDR2 SYGVNS. With V trimmed by 8 bases and J by 7 bases, 7 bases remained unmatched. The CDR3 is CASLGQTPEKLFF. In nucleotides, the CDR3 is TGTGCCAGCTTGGGACAGACCCCTGAAAAACTGTTTTTT. The entire variable domain, with the rest obtained from reference TRBV25-1 and TRBJ1-4, is as follows: EADIYQTPRYLVIGTGKKITLECSQTMGHDKMYWYQQDPGMELHLIHYSYGVNSTEKGDLSSESTVSRIRTEHFPLTLESARPSHTSQYLCASLGQTPEKLFFGSGTQLSVL.

The V and J genes are TRBV5-6 and TRBJ1-1, with D possibly matching TRBD1 (6 bases). This CDR3 has 15 amino acids. V was trimmed by 6 bases and J by 5 bases, leaving 20 bases between them. Germline V lookup: CDR1 SGHDT, CDR2 YYEEEE. The CDR3 loop is CASNSGQRWGTEAFF. The CDR3, as DNA: TGTGCCAGCAACTCTGGACAGCGCTGGGGGACTGAAGCTTTCTTT.

The genes are TRBV29-1 and TRBJ2-3; a weak D match, TRBD1 (6 bases). Germline values: CDR1 SQVTM, CDR2 ANQGSEA. V was trimmed by 6 bases and J by 2 bases, leaving 15 bases between them. The CDR3 consists of 14 residues. CDR3 region: CSVPQGNSTDTQYF. CDR3 coding DNA: TGCAGCGTCCCACAGGGAAATTCCACAGATACGCAGTATTTT.

CDR3 amino acids: CASSCGRGSTDTQYF. The CDR3 DNA follows: TGTGCCAGCAGTTGTGGGCGGGGTAGCACAGATACGCAGTATTTT. This chain links TRBV6-5 with TRBJ2-3; perhaps TRBD2 as D (6 bases). The CDR3 extends over 15 amino acids. V gave up 4 bases and J gave up 0 bases, with 11 bases separating them. Germline V CDR1 and CDR2: MNHEY, SVGAGI.

The chain employs TRBV15 and TRBJ2-1; D ambiguous. Germline assignment: CDR1 LNHNV and CDR2 YYDKDF (reference sequence). The CDR3 totals 19 residues. V lost 0 bases to trimming and J lost 0 bases, with 18 bases between them. The CDR3 coding sequence is TGTGCCACCAGCAGAGATGGTTTGGCGGATCTGAGCTCCTACAATGAGCAGTTCTTC. Translated, it gives CATSRDGLADLSSYNEQFF.

This chain joins TRBV5-1 and TRBJ1-1; TRBD1 is a possible D gene (6 bases). Germline-derived CDR1 and CDR2 are SGHRS and YFSETQ. Trimming cost V 3 bases and J 1 base, with 7 bases left between them. This CDR3 spans 13 amino acids. CDR3 protein: CASSWGQNTEAFF. The CDR3 DNA reads TGCGCCAGCAGCTGGGGACAGAACACTGAAGCTTTCTTT.

The chain is built from TRBV19 and TRBJ1-2, with 7 bases aligning to TRBD1. The CDR3 is 15 residues long. Germline V CDR1 and CDR2: LNHDA, SQIVND (reference sequence). Germline trimming cut 7 bases from V and 6 bases from J; bases unmatched to any gene: 14. CDR3 in amino acids: CASIERGRNDNGYTF. The DNA for the CDR3 is TGTGCCAGTATAGAGAGGGGGCGAAATGATAATGGCTACACCTTC.

The chain is built from TRBV5-6 and TRBJ1-2, with a possible D match to TRBD1 (6 bases). Trimming shortened V by 7 bases and J by 3 bases, and 10 bases separated the two germline ends. This CDR3 contains 12 residues. From germline, CDR1 is SGHDT and CDR2 YYEEEE. The CDR3 DNA reads as TGTGCCAGCTCTGGGGGCGACTATGGCTACACCTTC. Residues: CASSGGDYGYTF.

This sequence joins TRBV20-1 and TRBJ2-1, with D perhaps matching TRBD1 (6 bases). Germline assignment: CDR1 DFQATT and CDR2 SNEGSKA (reference sequence). With 6 bases removed from V and 10 bases from J, the gap between germline ends came to 13 bases. The CDR3 is made up of 11 amino acids. The CDR3 DNA follows: TGCAGTGCCCCCCCCGGACAGGAGCAGTTCTTC. Amino acid sequence: CSAPPGQEQFF.

The chain employs TRBV5-4 and TRBJ2-3; perhaps TRBD1 as D (6 bases). Trimming took off 3 bases at V and 5 bases at J, with 19 bases between the two ends. The CDR3 is made up of 16 amino acids. Germline values: CDR1 SGHNT, CDR2 YYREEE (reference sequence). The CDR3, as DNA: TGTGCCAGCAGCTCGGCCCTACCAGGGGTGGGAGATACGCAGTATTTT. This gives the protein CASSSALPGVGDTQYF.